This T cell receptor beta chain was identified during a study of beta chain features in type 1 diabetes (dated by TCRdb to 2016 to 2019). With respect to the entire study: No differences in mean age, gender distribution, total cell number or subset yield were found between patients and healthy donors. Across all samples, some 100,000,000 sorted cells were examined, and cell number per subset correlated strongly with RNA yield. In the study, recently diagnosed type 1 diabetes patients and matched healthy donors were compared on the TCRB repertoires of their sorted circulating CD4+ T cell subsets. Naive and central memory subsets were obtained from all 30 or so donors, but regulatory and stem cell-like memory subsets were isolated from only 8 patients and roughly eight healthy donors.

Each donor gave one peripheral blood draw, averaging about 120 mL, which was collected into heparinised tubes. A BD FACSAria II and a panel including CD45RO, CCR7, CD25, CD127, CD95 and CD27 were used to sort naive, central memory, regulatory and stem cell-like memory CD4+ T cells. A purity above 98% was achieved for all sorted populations. Right away, PBMCs were isolated by Lymphoprep density gradient centrifugation and were stained directly, with no culture step. So that batch effects would be minimized, each experiment stained and sorted samples in pairs, pairing one healthy donor with one patient. The High Capacity cDNA Reverse Transcription Kit was used to reverse transcribe all of the isolated RNA, meaning that expressed TCRB transcripts were what got sequenced. Deep immunoSEQ sequencing was performed on naive, central memory and regulatory T cell samples, with an average of around 3.4 million total reads per sample. Sorted cells were lysed in RLT buffer, and RNA was extracted using DNase-treated RNeasy Micro or Mini kits according to cell number. To prevent cross-contamination, each cell subset was processed individually, whereas patient and healthy donor samples were processed jointly. Using the immunoSEQ multiplex PCR, TCRB sequences were amplified from cDNA into 87-bp fragments spanning the CDR3 region. Sequencing of the amplicons was performed on the Illumina HiSeq platform. The study's processing was this. Synthetic template baselines were used to correct PCR bias computationally, reads within Hamming distance 2 were collapsed together, and singletons that could not be merged were discarded. Reads were aligned against IMGT to assign V, D and J genes, CDR3 length and insertions or deletions at six rearrangement sites. Clonotype counts were normalized to sorted cell number within each subset before computing true diversity and Gini coefficients with the tcR R package. The overlap coefficient, calculated on TCRB nucleotide sequences, was used to quantify repertoire sharing. Out-of-frame TCRB sequences from naive cells were analyzed as a proxy for the pre-selection repertoire. Imported from immuneACCESS, the table was reduced by TCRdb to in-frame sequences with V and J called. These copies leave out some clones; in studies compared against another copy, an unresolved V gene accounts for under half, and the cause of the remainder is not known. Clone size and the V and J calls come from that table; the DNA yielded D and trimming. This sample lists about 260,000 clones; around 68% were detected once. The ten largest make up 0.053% of the sample.

In the case of this clone: The antigen this receptor binds is unknown. Nothing much larger sits one base from this clone, and base qualities are not available.

The CDR3 goes from the cysteine to the phenylalanine over 14 residues. Only CDR3 DNA remains: 42 bases, in frame from the first base. Trimming costs V 0 bases and J 5 bases, and their ends lie 12 bases apart. The CDR1 and CDR2 encoded by the germline V gene are SGHRS and YFSETQ. The investigation overall reported the following: Only small numbers of individuals were included in the HLA sub-analyses, which left unresolved whether HLA type had any influence on TCRB rearrangement. Because cDNA was sequenced instead of genomic DNA, activated cells with high expression could be over-represented, although the groups did not differ in activation or CD3 levels. Patients with type 1 diabetes made fewer insertions and deleted more nucleotides at VDJ recombination sites, implying thymic rearrangement abnormalities. Type 1 diabetes patients showed a moderate but significant shortening of TCRB CDR3 length in all four CD4+ subsets. Naive, central memory and regulatory TCRB repertoires appeared to be more alike among patients than among healthy donors. Shorter templates might be favored by PCR, yet because patient and control samples were amplified and corrected together, any such skew would affect both groups equally.

The V gene is TRBV5-1 and the J gene is TRBJ2-7, and TRBD1 may be the D gene, going by 5 matching bases. This TCR derives from a man aged 25-40 years in good health. The sample taken for sequencing was naive CD4+ T cells from blood. The cell subset or site label corresponds to: true naive CD4+ T cells. The encoded CDR3 is CASSLAQGEDEQYF. DNA sequence: TGCGCCAGCAGCTTGGCTCAGGGTGAAGACGAGCAGTACTTC.